Presented here are 27 T cell receptor beta chains from one specimen sequenced in a study of T cell responses to AZD1222 COVID-19 vaccine. Some clones are missing from TCRdb's copy, which holds only in-frame ones; the method was immunoSEQ multiplex PCR. Of roughly 180,000 clones in the sample, roughly 87% were seen once. Sequenced material: peripheral blood, taken on day 0 of AZD1222 vaccination. The receptors here all came from an adult in good health.

This chain links TRBV5-5 with TRBJ1-1; D is undetermined. The CDR3 spans 12 residues. Per germline, CDR1 SGHKS and CDR2 YYEKEE (reference sequence). V lost 0 bases to trimming and J lost 6 bases, with 6 bases between them. CDR3 coding DNA: TGTGCCAGCAGCTTGGCGACGGCTGAAGCTTTCTTT. It is translated as CASSLATAEAFF.

This chain links TRBV28 with TRBJ1-3; D possibly corresponds to TRBD1 (5 bases). Germline V gene lookup returns CDR1 MDHEN and CDR2 SYDVKM. The CDR3 contains 15 residues. V lost 8 bases and J lost 1, with 15 bases in between. CDR3 sequence: CASRGEGRSGNTIYF. CDR3 in DNA: TGTGCCAGCCGGGGGGAGGGGAGGTCTGGAAACACCATATATTTT.

This rearrangement joins TRBV27 to TRBJ1-6; 9 bases are a match to TRBD1. V was pared by 5 bases and J by 10 bases, with 3 bases of the junction left unmatched. Germline V gene lookup returns CDR1 MNHEY and CDR2 SMNVEV (reference sequence). This CDR3 spans 13 amino acids. The CDR3 DNA sequence: TGTGCCAGCAGTACAGGGGGCAGGTCACCCCTCCACTTT. It is translated as CASSTGGRSPLHF.

The chain combines TRBV6-5 with TRBJ2-7, with unresolved D. The CDR3 totals 15 residues. Germline CDR1 MNHEY, CDR2 SVGAGI. The V end was cut by 3 bases, the J end by 3 bases, with 15 bases between. The CDR3 DNA sequence: TGTGCCAGCAGTTATGGCGCAGTCGAGAACTACGAGCAGTACTTC. Protein sequence: CASSYGAVENYEQYF.

The count of this clone is one. The rearrangement joins TRBV5-1 to TRBJ1-1, with D hard to call. Trimming pared 0 bases from V and 0 bases from J, leaving 18 bases between. Germline values: CDR1 SGHRS, CDR2 YFSETQ. CDR3 length: 18 amino acids. The CDR3, as DNA: TGCGCCAGCAGCTTGGAGGGTCACCTTCCCAGCATGAACACTGAAGCTTTCTTT. This encodes CASSLEGHLPSMNTEAFF.

Details on this clone: One junction end disagrees with the germline gene, perhaps due to a read error. The rearrangement uses TRBV3-1 (or the pseudogene TRBV3-2) and TRBJ2-7; TRBD2 matches at 8 bases. CDR3 length: 15 residues. In germline, CDR1 is LGHDT, CDR2 YNNKEL (reference sequence). CDR3 loop: CASTQRGGRTREQYF. The CDR3 region has the DNA TGTGCCAGCACCCAAAGGGGCGGGAGGACGAGGGAGCAGTACTTC.

The rearrangement joins TRBV28 to TRBJ2-3, with 7 bases fitting TRBD1. The V and J ends lost 4 bases and 2 bases, in that order; junction bases with no gene match: 3. Germline V lookup: CDR1 MDHEN, CDR2 SYDVKM. The length of the CDR3 is 14 residues. DNA for the CDR3: TGTGCCAGCAGTTCAGGGGGTTTCACAGATACGCAGTATTTT. Protein product: CASSSGGFTDTQYF.

V and J are TRBV19 and TRBJ1-6, with no clear D. The length of the CDR3 is 12 residues. V lost 5 bases and J lost 9, with 8 bases in between. Germline assignment: CDR1 LNHDA and CDR2 SQIVND (reference sequence). The CDR3 region has the DNA TGTGCCAGTAGTTCGCGGGGTTCACCCCTCCACTTT. Protein sequence: CASSSRGSPLHF.

This clone turned up a few times. The V gene is TRBV18, the J gene TRBJ2-2; the D gene is possibly TRBD2 (5 bases). CDR1 is KGHSH, CDR2 LQKENI, per germline. This CDR3 has 14 amino acids. Trimming removed 3 bases from V and 10 bases from J, with 15 bases in between. CDR3 residues: CASSPLAQPTELFF. In nucleotides, the CDR3 is TGTGCCAGCTCACCCCTAGCCCAGCCGACGGAGCTGTTTTTT.

The chain combines TRBV6-5 with TRBJ1-2; TRBD1 matches at 7 bases. Germline CDR1 and CDR2: MNHEY and SVGAGI. The CDR3 runs 15 residues. V shed 2 bases and J 6 bases; nucleotides not matched to a gene: 9. The CDR3 loop reads CASSYLGQLGDGYTF. CDR3 nucleotides: TGTGCCAGCAGTTACCTGGGACAGTTGGGGGATGGCTACACCTTC.

The rearrangement uses TRBV6-5 and TRBJ1-1; TRBD1 is a possible D gene (5 bases). CDR3 length: 13 residues. Trimming left V 6 bases short and J 4 bases short, with 12 bases between. The germline CDR1 and CDR2 sequences are MNHEY and SVGAGI. The CDR3, as DNA: TGTGCCAGCAGCGATACAGGACCCACTGAAGCTTTCTTT. Its protein product is CASSDTGPTEAFF.

This clone was counted a few times. The genes are TRBV19 and TRBJ1-1; perhaps TRBD1 as D (5 bases). This CDR3 is built from 14 residues. V was shortened by 2 bases and J by 4 bases, with 11 bases between the two germline ends. Germline-derived CDR1 and CDR2 are LNHDA and SQIVND (reference sequence). CDR3 in amino acids: CASSIPRDPTEAFF. DNA for the CDR3: TGTGCCAGTAGTATACCCCGGGACCCCACTGAAGCTTTCTTT.

This clone appeared a few times. This chain uses TRBV4-2 with TRBJ1-4; the D gene is possibly TRBD1 (5 bases). Germline-derived CDR1 and CDR2 are LGHNA and YNFKEQ. V lost 1 base, J lost 7 bases, and 13 bases lay in between. The CDR3 sequence is 15 residues long. Here the CDR3 reads CASSQGATGTEKLFF. The CDR3 region has the DNA TGTGCCAGCAGCCAAGGGGCCACAGGTACTGAAAAACTGTTTTTT.

The V gene is TRBV28, the J gene TRBJ1-4; tentatively, D is TRBD1 (5 bases). Germline V gives CDR1 MDHEN, CDR2 SYDVKM. This CDR3 comprises 14 residues. V was shortened by 6 bases and J by 5 bases, with 13 bases between the two germline ends. In DNA form, the CDR3 reads TGTGCCAGCAGACCCGGGACGGTAAATGAAAAACTGTTTTTT. This encodes CASRPGTVNEKLFF.

The chain employs TRBV2 and TRBJ1-1, with D perhaps matching TRBD1 (5 bases). Germline-derived CDR1 and CDR2 are SNHLY and FYNNEI. The CDR3 contains 17 residues. Trimming removed 4 bases at V and 1 base at J, with 19 bases between. CDR3 region: CASSARDLAEGNTEAFF. In DNA form, the CDR3 reads TGTGCCAGCAGTGCCCGGGACCTCGCGGAAGGGAACACTGAAGCTTTCTTT.

The V and J genes are TRBV11-2 and TRBJ2-5, with D perhaps TRBD1 (5 bases). CDR1 and CDR2 (germline): SGHAT, FQNNGV. Trimming pared 3 bases from V and 4 bases from J, leaving 9 bases between. The CDR3 extends over 13 amino acids. The CDR3 DNA sequence: TGTGCCAGCAGCTTTGGCAGGGTAGAGACCCAGTACTTC. Residues: CASSFGRVETQYF.

This sequence joins TRBV3-1 (or the pseudogene TRBV3-2) and TRBJ1-6; TRBD1 aligns across 8 bases. CDR1 and CDR2 (germline): LGHDT, YNNKEL (reference sequence). The CDR3 contains 15 residues. V trimming: 6 bases; J trimming: 10 bases; junction bases outside the gene matches: 11. The CDR3 coding sequence is TGTGCCAGCAGTTTTCCTGGACAGGGCCTATCACCCCTCCACTTT. Its protein is CASSFPGQGLSPLHF.

The V gene is TRBV28, the J gene TRBJ2-1, with TRBD1 as a possible D gene (6 bases). Trimming took off 3 bases at V and 6 bases at J, with 15 bases between the two ends. The V gene's germline CDR1 is MDHEN and CDR2 SYDVKM. CDR3 length: 15 amino acids. CDR3 sequence reads: CASSLGAPSANEQFF. The CDR3 nucleotides are TGTGCCAGCAGTTTGGGGGCACCCAGCGCCAATGAGCAGTTCTTC.

In DNA form, the CDR3 reads TGCGCCAGCAGCTTGGACCTCGACCTGGGCTACAATGAGCAGTTCTTC. This encodes CASSLDLDLGYNEQFF. The chain combines TRBV5-1 with TRBJ2-1; no firm D call. The CDR3 has 16 residues. Trimming took off 0 bases at V and 3 bases at J, with 13 bases between the two ends. Germline V lookup: CDR1 SGHRS, CDR2 YFSETQ. Full variable domain (outside the CDR3, taken from reference TRBV5-1 and TRBJ2-1): KAGVTQTPRYLIKTRGQQVTLSCSPISGHRSVSWYQQTPGQGLQFLFEYFSETQRNKGNFPGRFSGRQFSNSRSEMNVSTLELGDSALYLCASSLDLDLGYNEQFFGPGTRLTVL.

This chain uses TRBV18 with TRBJ2-2, with 9 bases that match TRBD2. The CDR3 loop spans 19 amino acids. Per the germline V gene, CDR1 is KGHSH and CDR2 is LQKENI. The V segment lost 2 bases and the J segment 1 base; nucleotides outside the gene matches: 11. The CDR3 region is CASSPTILTSGRNTGELFF. The CDR3 coding sequence is TGTGCCAGCTCACCAACGATTTTAACTAGCGGGCGGAACACCGGGGAGCTGTTTTTT.

This sequence joins TRBV7-3 and TRBJ2-1, with D tentatively TRBD2 (6 bases). Trimming took 1 base from V and 3 from J, leaving 10 bases between them. Germline-derived CDR1 and CDR2 are SGHTA and FQGTGA. The CDR3 spans 15 residues. In nucleotides, the CDR3 is TGTGCCAGCAGCTTAAACCGGGAGAGCTACAATGAGCAGTTCTTC. Its translation: CASSLNRESYNEQFF.

The chain employs TRBV5-4 and TRBJ1-1, with unresolved D. The CDR3 spans 13 residues. The V gene's germline CDR1 is SGHNT and CDR2 YYREEE (reference sequence). V lost 7 bases and J lost 4, with 14 bases in between. The CDR3 region is CASFDSLGTEAFF. CDR3 coding DNA: TGTGCCAGCTTCGACTCCTTAGGCACTGAAGCTTTCTTT.

The rearrangement uses TRBV21-1 and TRBJ1-6. TRBV21-1 is a known pseudogene. The CDR3 is 15 amino acids. CDR3 nucleotides: TGTGCCAGCGGACCGGGTGGAGGAGGCAACTCACCCCTCCACTTT. It specifies CASGPGGGGNSPLHF.

V and J are TRBV7-9 and TRBJ1-3; maybe TRBD1 (5 bases). V was trimmed by 1 base and J by 2 bases, leaving 12 bases between them. The CDR3 covers 16 residues. Germline V CDR1 and CDR2: SEHNR, FQNEAQ (reference sequence). The CDR3 is CASSLGPGRAGNTIYF. For the CDR3, the DNA is TGTGCCAGCAGCTTAGGTCCAGGGAGGGCTGGAAACACCATATATTTT.

This clone was observed a few times. The CDR3 DNA is TGTGCCAGCAATCTGGGCCATGAGCAGTTCTTC. Amino acid sequence: CASNLGHEQFF. The chain joins TRBV12-3 or TRBV12-4 to TRBJ2-1; D is uncertain. V lost 7 bases and J lost 8, with 9 bases in between. The CDR3 loop spans 11 amino acids.

This clone was recorded only once. Other DNA sequences of this sample code for an identical CDR3. The V call is TRBV5-1, the J call TRBJ1-6, with 8 bases identical to TRBD1. The CDR3 sequence is 15 residues long. Germline lookup yields CDR1 SGHRS and CDR2 YFSETQ. Trimming took 0 bases from V and 7 from J; bases not matched to a gene: 3. The CDR3 is CASSLVQGGNSPLHF. Written as DNA, the CDR3 is TGCGCCAGCAGCTTGGTACAGGGGGGAAATTCACCCCTCCACTTT.

The chain recombines TRBV6-5 with TRBJ2-7, with unresolved D. V was shortened by 0 bases and J by 6 bases, with 18 bases between the two germline ends. Germline V gene lookup returns CDR1 MNHEY and CDR2 SVGAGI. The CDR3 runs to 16 residues. CDR3 sequence: CASSYSTVGSSAEQYF. DNA for the CDR3: TGTGCCAGCAGTTACTCGACTGTCGGATCCTCCGCCGAGCAGTACTTC.